This T cell receptor (beta chain) was retrieved from a study of CD8+CD57+ T cells in acquired aplastic anemia. Profiles of TCR beta VDJ and CDR3 were generated from a genomic DNA template. TCRdb redid the calling of the reads with MiXCR, one entry per CDR3 protein. The sample carries 95,000 to 120,000 distinct CDR3 sequences, less than 65% recorded once. CDR3 size: 12 residues. Trimming removed 4 bases at V and 0 bases at J, with 6 bases between. The germline gives CDR1 SQVTM, CDR2 ANQGSEA. The clonotype was recovered from a human donor in good health, serving as a control. The chain recombines TRBV29-1 with TRBJ1-2; no definite D call. The sample taken for sequencing was sorted CD4+, CD8+, or CD8+CD57+ T cells (not recorded which) from PBMCs. Here the CDR3 DNA reads TGCAGCGTTGCCCAGACTAACTATGGCTACACCTTC. Translation: CSVAQTNYGYTF.